This T cell receptor beta chain is drawn from a study of CD4 T cells in relation to SARS-CoV-2 and coronaviruses (dated by TCRdb to about 2021). Context from the whole study: The ViraFEST assay cultured PBMCs with antigen for under 11 days, then sequenced TCR beta CDR3s to find antigen-specific clonal expansions. An HIV-1 Nef peptide pool or a culture without peptide was used as the negative reference condition. Shared crossreactive spike epitopes were mapped to their HLA restriction using patient-derived lymphoblastoid cell lines. At the level of individual TCR clonotypes, the study evaluated whether memory CD4+ T cells crossreact between the spike proteins of SARS-CoV-2 and those of common cold coronaviruses. The Adaptive Biotechnologies TCR-sequencing kit was used for samples from a few pre-COVID donors and for the naive versus memory experiments, whereas the other data were Illumina-based. A different TCR-beta assay, based on Illumina, was used to sequence expansion assays from other donors in the study. What the work shows at the level of the full study, not this receptor alone: Crossreactivity analysis centred on spike protein, so crossreactivity against other viral proteins was not assessed. The study was constrained by small numbers of patients and of tested TCRs. In around two thirds of donors, memory CD4+ clonotypes turned up that crossrecognized SARS-CoV-2 and at least one common cold coronavirus spike. Pre-pandemic and post-infection samples were not both contributed by any donor, so tracing of the source of pre-existing responses was limited. Crossreactive clones showed significantly weaker SARS-CoV-2-driven expansion than monoreactive clones, consistent with antigenic imprinting.

CD4+ T cells from unexposed donors were collected before the COVID-19 pandemic (2011-2018). After 10 to 11 days of culture, CD4+ T cells were isolated with the EasySep CD4+ T cell isolation kit. As cell number allowed, CD4+ T cells from unexposed donors were tested for reactivity to SARS-CoV-2 S and N and to four common cold coronavirus spike pools. PBMCs were cultured at two million per well in IMDM supplemented with approximately 5% human AB serum and 9 to 10 IU/ml IL-2. Half of the culture medium was replaced with fresh IL-2-containing medium on days 3 and 7. In general, every peptide culture condition was set up in three replicate wells. The leukapheresis product for the unexposed donors was obtained through commercial purchase. Ficoll-Paque PLUS gradient centrifugation was used to isolate PBMCs from either whole blood or leukapheresis product. The PBMCs went either fresh into the expansion assay or into cryopreservation at -140 degrees C. The QIAamp Micro DNA Kit was used to extract genomic DNA from the CD4+ T cells.

Its CDR3 holds 12 amino acids, cysteine through phenylalanine. Only CDR3 DNA remains: 36 bases, in frame from the first base. CDR1 and CDR2 are drawn from the germline V gene: SNHLY, FYNNEI. V drops 6 bases and J drops 6 bases, leaving 12 bases in between. Receptor libraries were prepared by the immunoSEQ multiplex PCR assay. For the original study's pipeline: Preprocessing removed nonproductive sequences and CDR3s not starting with C, not ending with F or W, or shorter than 7 amino acids. Antigen-specific clonotypes were called with the MANAFEST web app, based on expansion relative to reference and other culture wells. A clone was considered positive if significant expansion relative to the reference culture was observed in 2 of 3 replicate wells at an FDR below 0.05. Positive clones also required significant expansion versus all other tandem wells and an odds ratio above 5. After three terminal residues were trimmed from each end, CDR3 homology was quantified as pairwise Levenshtein distance using the stringdist R package. Not all clones reach the TCRdb copy of this immuneACCESS table, which keeps in-frame sequences only. Checked studies attribute under half of the gap to unresolved V genes and leave the rest unexplained. Clone size and the V and J calls come from that table; the DNA yielded D and trimming. This sample has 15,000 to 20,000 clones in its table, and 65% to 75% of those were observed once. Clones ranked in the top ten supply about 29% of the sample.

As to this clone: Its binding antigen is unknown. Per-base quality was not reported, and no clone a single base away is much larger than it.

The specimen was CD4+ T cells from PBMCs, cultured in vitro. Here the chain combines TRBV2 and TRBJ2-7; the D gene lacks a confident call. The origin of this receptor is a human donor in good health. The bases read TGTGCCAGCAGCGACTCCCGTGGCGAGCAGTACTTC. This encodes CASSDSRGEQYF.